The 5 T cell receptor beta chains presented below share a single source sample, sequenced in a study of long-term antiretroviral therapy in people with HIV. The assay, immunoSEQ v3.0, was run at survey level. Profiling relied on immunoSEQ multiplex PCR, and the TCRdb table lists in-frame clones only, not all of them. Of about 35,000 clones in the sample, around 85% were seen once. The input for sequencing was unsorted PBMCs, taken 2.2 years after starting antiretroviral therapy. Source of these receptors: a young man with HIV.

The genes are TRBV5-3 and TRBJ2-3; 7 positions agree with TRBD2. TRBV5-3 is an ORF; its function is uncertain. Trimming cost V 10 bases and J 5 bases; bases outside gene matches: 16. The CDR3 covers 15 residues. CDR3 nucleotide sequence: TGTGCCTCCGGATCAGCGGGGCCCTCGGAAGATACGCAGTATTTT. Protein: CASGSAGPSEDTQYF.

The chain recombines TRBV7-2 with TRBJ2-7, with 8 bases identical to TRBD1. The CDR3 extends over 15 amino acids. The V gene's germline CDR1 is SGHTA and CDR2 FQGNSA. The ends lost 4 bases at V and 2 bases at J; junction bases unmatched: 7. The DNA for the CDR3 is TGTGCCAGCAGCTCCAGGACAGGGCTCACCTACGAGCAGTACTTC. This encodes CASSSRTGLTYEQYF.

The genes are TRBV6-1 and TRBJ2-7, with a tentative D call TRBD1 (6 bases). This CDR3 region has 16 residues. Germline V lookup: CDR1 MNHNS, CDR2 SASEGT. Trimming cost V 4 bases and J 3 bases, with 19 bases left between them. CDR3 protein: CASSGRLGQKNYEQYF. The CDR3 nucleotides are TGTGCCAGCAGTGGAAGGTTAGGACAGAAAAACTACGAGCAGTACTTC.

The chain combines TRBV28 with TRBJ2-2; 8 bases match TRBD1. Germline loops: CDR1 MDHEN, CDR2 SYDVKM. This CDR3 is built from 14 residues. After removal of 7 bases from V and 7 bases from J, the junction contained 8 bases not matched to a gene. CDR3 sequence (DNA): TGTGCCAGCAAAATGGACAGGGAAGTCGGGGAGCTGTTTTTT. Protein: CASKMDREVGELFF.

This clone is classed as large. The chain links TRBV14 to TRBJ2-7; TRBD2 might be the D (7 bases). This CDR3 contains 16 residues. Germline V gene lookup returns CDR1 SGHDN and CDR2 FVKESK. Trimming left V 1 base short and J 6 bases short, with 19 bases between. CDR3 sequence reads: CASSQVLHGGGLEQYF. In nucleotides, the CDR3 is TGTGCCAGCAGCCAAGTTCTCCATGGGGGGGGGCTCGAGCAGTACTTC.